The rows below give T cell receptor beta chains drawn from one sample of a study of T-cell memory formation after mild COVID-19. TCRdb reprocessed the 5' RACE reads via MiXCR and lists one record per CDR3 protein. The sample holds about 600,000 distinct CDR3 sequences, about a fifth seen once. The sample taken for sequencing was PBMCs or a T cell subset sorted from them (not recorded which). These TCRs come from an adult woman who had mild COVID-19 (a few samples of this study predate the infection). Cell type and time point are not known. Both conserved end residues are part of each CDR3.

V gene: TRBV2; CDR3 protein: CASSAGVGSPLHF
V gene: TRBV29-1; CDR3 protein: CSASGTPSRSYNEQFF
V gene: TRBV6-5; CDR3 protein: CASSYSSREGYEQYF
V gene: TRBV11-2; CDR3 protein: CASSLWLGRGTNTEAFF
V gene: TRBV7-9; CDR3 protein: CASSYRAGAQFF
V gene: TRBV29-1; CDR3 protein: CSVDSAADTQYF
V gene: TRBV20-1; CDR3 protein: CSASSNSETQYF
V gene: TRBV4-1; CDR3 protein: CASSPSTGANYGYTF
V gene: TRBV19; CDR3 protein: CASSTLTGGFEEKLFF
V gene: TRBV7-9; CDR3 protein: CASSPRGSGRLNEQFF
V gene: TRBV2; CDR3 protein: CASIAGKYNEQFF
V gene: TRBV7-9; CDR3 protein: CASSGDGPYNEQFF
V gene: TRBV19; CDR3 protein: CASSRGLAGAPYEQYF
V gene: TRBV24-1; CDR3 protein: CATVDSYNEQFF
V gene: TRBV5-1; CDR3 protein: CASSSGTSPDQPQHF
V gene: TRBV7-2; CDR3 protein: CASSLRGRGGDTQYF
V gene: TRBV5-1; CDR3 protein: CASSLHKTSQFHYGYTF
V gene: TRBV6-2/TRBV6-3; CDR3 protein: CASSDSNTEAFF
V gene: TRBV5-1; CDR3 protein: CASSLRGLASSYNEQFF
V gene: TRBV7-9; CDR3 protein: CASSLIIVGGKATNEKLFF
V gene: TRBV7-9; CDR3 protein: CASSFTGTFPYGYTF
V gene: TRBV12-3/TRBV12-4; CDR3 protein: CASSSARASTDTQYF
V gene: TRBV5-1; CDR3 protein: CASSSEGADTEAFF
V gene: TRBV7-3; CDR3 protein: CASSRGGIFTEAFF
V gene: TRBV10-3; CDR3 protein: CAISEGQLHFF
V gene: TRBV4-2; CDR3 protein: CASSRGGQESSGANVLTF
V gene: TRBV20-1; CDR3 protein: CSANREVRSTEAFF
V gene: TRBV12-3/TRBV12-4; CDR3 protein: CASSRSTIYEQYF
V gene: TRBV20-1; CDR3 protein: CSAREGQTVAKNIQYF
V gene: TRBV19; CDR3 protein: CASAQGWEAGELFF
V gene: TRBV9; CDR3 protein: CASSATIENGRDSTEAFF
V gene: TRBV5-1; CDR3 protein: CASSLGPLGDYGYTF
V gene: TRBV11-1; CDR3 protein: CASSLASHRGHTEAFF
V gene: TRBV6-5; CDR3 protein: CASRKTGVSNTGELFF
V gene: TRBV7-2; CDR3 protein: CASSLPMGTEAFF
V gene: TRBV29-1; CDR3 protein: CSVTTSRTNEQFF
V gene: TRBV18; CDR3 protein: CASSPQSSFRGSGANVLTF
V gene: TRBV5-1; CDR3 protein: CASSFTGGIEAFF
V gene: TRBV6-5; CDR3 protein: CASRGAGPGYEQYF
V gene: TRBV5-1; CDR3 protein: CASRLSGSATEQFF
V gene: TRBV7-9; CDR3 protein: CASSPTNEKLFF
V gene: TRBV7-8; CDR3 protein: CASSLGLARYNEQFF
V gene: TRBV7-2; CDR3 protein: CASSGTSGRTNEQFF
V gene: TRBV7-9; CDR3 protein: CASSKPGTSGTYNEQFF
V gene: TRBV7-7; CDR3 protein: CASSSTSGLQETQYF
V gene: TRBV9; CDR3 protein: CASSATGSGANVLTF
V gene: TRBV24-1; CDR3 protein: CATSGPDGYTF
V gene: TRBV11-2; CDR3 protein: CASSPGGLSLAKNIQYF
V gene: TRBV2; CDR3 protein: CASRFPGQNQETQYF
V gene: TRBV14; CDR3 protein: CASSQGSRYTF
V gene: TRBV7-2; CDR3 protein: CASSGGQTAANYGYTF